This record covers a single T cell receptor (beta chain). Amplification used 60 Vbeta primers and 13 Jbeta primers. Produced via immunoSEQ multiplex PCR; TCRdb's table is partial and in-frame only. The sample carries fewer than 100,000 clones, about 70% recorded once. The entry originates in a study of cytomegalovirus exposure and HLA in healthy donors. V shed 0 bases and J 6 bases; nucleotides not matched to a gene: 9. This CDR3 has 17 amino acids. Per the germline V gene, CDR1 is SGHAT and CDR2 is FQNNGV. The sequencing input was PBMCs. This sequence was found in a female donor in good health and CMV-seronegative. The V and J genes are TRBV11-2 and TRBJ2-3; 10 nucleotides match TRBD1. The CDR3 DNA reads TGTGCCAGCAGCTTAGAACCTGACAGGGGGCAAAGGGATACGCAGTATTTT. This sequence encodes CASSLEPDRGQRDTQYF.